Following are 31 T cell receptor beta chains from one sample sequenced in a study of beta chain features in type 1 diabetes. Whole-study results and caveats: Moderately but significantly shorter TCRB CDR3s were found in Type 1 diabetes patients in all four CD4+ subsets.

The entirety of the isolated RNA underwent reverse transcription, so expressed TCRB transcripts were sequenced. Only in-frame clones appear in the TCRdb table, and some are missing; sequencing was by immunoSEQ multiplex PCR. The table shows 600,000 to 700,000 clones, with 12% occurring only once. No antigens are known for them. The sample was naive CD4+ T cells from blood. The receptors were sampled from a man under 40 with type 1 diabetes.

This clone was counted only a few times. V is TRBV28 and J is TRBJ2-1; 12 positions agree with TRBD2. The CDR3 runs to 16 residues. Germline values: CDR1 MDHEN, CDR2 SYDVKM. V was pared by 5 bases and J by 4 bases, with 6 bases of the junction left unmatched. The CDR3 here is CASSPGTSGSYNEQFF. CDR3 coding DNA: TGTGCCAGCAGTCCCGGGACTAGCGGGTCGTACAATGAGCAGTTCTTC.

This clone has only a few counts. CDR3 sequence (DNA): TGTGCCAGCAGCTCTGACAGCCCGGGGATCAACACCATATATTTT. It encodes CASSSDSPGINTIYF. The J gene is TRBJ1-3, the V gene TRBV5-6; tentatively, D is TRBD1 (5 bases). From germline, CDR1 is SGHDT and CDR2 YYEEEE. CDR3 size: 15 residues. Trimming took 3 bases from V and 7 from J, leaving 17 bases between them. Filled out from reference TRBV5-6 and TRBJ1-3, the complete variable domain reads DAGVTQSPTHLIKTRGQQVTLRCSPKSGHDTVSWYQQALGQGPQFIFQYYEEEERQRGNFPDRFSGHQFPNYSSELNVNALLLGDSALYLCASSSDSPGINTIYFGEGSWLTVV.

The chain couples TRBV30 to TRBJ2-7; D could derive from TRBD1 or TRBD2 (6 bases each). Trimming left V 4 bases short and J 1 base short, with 20 bases between. The germline gives CDR1 GTSNPN, CDR2 SVGIG (reference sequence). The CDR3 runs 16 residues. CDR3 coding DNA: TGTGCCTGGACTCCTAGGACGGGGGCCGCTTCCTACGAGCAGTACTTC. Its protein product is CAWTPRTGAASYEQYF. Full variable domain (remainder filled in from reference TRBV30 and TRBJ2-7): SQTIHQWPATLVQPVGSPLSLECTVEGTSNPNLYWYRQAAGRGLQLLFYSVGIGQISSEVPQNLSASRPQDRQFILSSKKLLLSDSGFYLCAWTPRTGAASYEQYFGPGTRLTVT.

This clone showed up just a few times. The chain recombines TRBV4-3 with TRBJ2-3; no definite D call. Trimming cost V 1 base and J 4 bases, with 12 bases left between them. The CDR3 length is 15 residues. Germline V CDR1 and CDR2: LGHNA, YSLEER. The CDR3 here is CASSQGSGYPDTQYF. The CDR3, as DNA: TGCGCCAGCAGCCAAGGAAGTGGATATCCAGATACGCAGTATTTT.

The V gene is TRBV5-1, the J gene TRBJ2-7, with D hard to call. From germline, CDR1 is SGHRS and CDR2 YFSETQ. The CDR3 has 14 amino acids. The V and J ends lost 2 bases and 0 bases respectively, with 9 bases between them. The CDR3 is CASSFGSSSYEQYF. CDR3 sequence (DNA): TGCGCCAGCAGCTTCGGTTCTAGCTCCTACGAGCAGTACTTC.

This rearrangement joins TRBV6-5 to TRBJ1-3; D is uncertain. The V gene lost 5 bases and the J gene lost 1 base, with 12 bases spanning the gap. In germline, CDR1 is MNHEY, CDR2 SVGAGI. The CDR3 is 15 amino acids. The CDR3 spells CASSHKGRSGNTIYF. CDR3 bases: TGTGCCAGCAGTCACAAGGGAAGGTCTGGAAACACCATATATTTT.

The CDR3 reads CASSLKGGTGLSNQPQHF. As DNA, the CDR3 is TGTGCCAGCAGTTTGAAGGGGGGGACAGGGTTGAGCAATCAGCCCCAGCATTTT. The J gene is TRBJ1-5, the V gene TRBV2; TRBD1 aligns across 9 bases. The germline gives CDR1 SNHLY, CDR2 FYNNEI. J gave up 1 base and V 5 bases, and 12 bases lay outside the gene matches. The CDR3 covers 18 residues.

The chain has TRBV9 and TRBJ2-3; TRBD2 agrees at 7 bases. The CDR3 extends over 15 amino acids. With V trimmed by 2 bases and J by 4 bases, 7 bases remained unmatched. The germline V gene encodes CDR1 SGDLS and CDR2 YYNGEE. The CDR3 region is CASSVWRGFADTQYF. The CDR3 DNA reads as TGTGCCAGCAGCGTTTGGCGGGGGTTCGCAGATACGCAGTATTTT.

The chain combines TRBV5-4 with TRBJ2-1, with no clear D. CDR1 SGHNT and CDR2 YYREEE come from the germline V gene (reference sequence). V was cut by 0 bases and J by 0 bases, with 10 bases left in between. This CDR3 contains 16 residues. CDR3 DNA sequence: TGTGCCAGCAGCTTGGCGTACAGCAGCTCCTACAATGAGCAGTTCTTC. This codes for CASSLAYSSSYNEQFF.

The rearrangement uses TRBV4-2 and TRBJ1-3; D is unresolved. Trimming took 1 base from V and 0 from J, leaving 7 bases between them. The CDR3 is 15 amino acids. From germline, CDR1 is LGHNA and CDR2 YNFKEQ. The CDR3 DNA is TGTGCCAGCAGCCAAGTAATAAACTCTGGAAACACCATATATTTT. Protein: CASSQVINSGNTIYF.

The chain employs TRBV5-8 and TRBJ2-5; D unclear. CDR1 is SGHTS and CDR2 is YDEGEE in the germline V gene. CDR3 length: 14 amino acids. V dropped 3 bases and J dropped 1 base, with 10 bases sitting between them. The CDR3, as DNA: TGTGCCAGCAGCTCGAATATGGTCCAAGAGACCCAGTACTTC. The encoded protein is CASSSNMVQETQYF.

The chain combines TRBV18 with TRBJ2-3, with no clear D. The V gene's germline CDR1 is KGHSH and CDR2 LQKENI. The CDR3 sequence is 15 residues long. V dropped 4 bases and J dropped 0 bases, with 11 bases sitting between them. The CDR3 loop reads CASSHNADSTDTQYF. CDR3 coding DNA: TGTGCCAGCTCACACAACGCCGACAGCACAGATACGCAGTATTTT.

The V gene is TRBV13, the J gene TRBJ1-1, with TRBD1 matching over 9 bases. The CDR3 loop spans 14 amino acids. Germline V gene data show CDR1 as PRHDT and CDR2 as FYEKMQ (reference sequence). The junction had 6 bases not matched to a gene; V was cut back by 5 bases and J by 5 bases. CDR3 sequence: CASSLQGAGTEAFF. CDR3 nucleotides: TGTGCCAGCAGCCTACAGGGGGCGGGAACTGAAGCTTTCTTT.

The chain joins TRBV4-1 to TRBJ1-2; D may be TRBD1 (6 bases). CDR3 length: 15 residues. The ends were cut back, 0 bases at V and 7 bases at J, with 15 bases in the middle. In germline, CDR1 is MGHRA, CDR2 YSYEKL. The CDR3 nucleotides read TGCGCCAGCAGCCAAGAAAACAGGGAAAATACTGGCTACACCTTC. Translated: CASSQENRENTGYTF.

The gene calls are TRBV9 and TRBJ2-5; TRBD2 might be the D (6 bases). Trimming cost V 3 bases and J 6 bases, with 15 bases left between them. This CDR3 has 14 residues. Per the germline V gene, CDR1 is SGDLS and CDR2 is YYNGEE. In nucleotides, the CDR3 is TGTGCCAGCAGCGCGGGGGACCGAGGAAAGACCCAGTACTTC. Encoded protein: CASSAGDRGKTQYF.

This clone was seen only a few times. The sample carries other DNA sequences with the same CDR3. V is TRBV7-2 and J is TRBJ2-7; D may be TRBD1 (5 bases). Germline loops: CDR1 SGHTA, CDR2 FQGNSA. This CDR3 has 14 residues. Trimming left V 1 base short and J 2 bases short, with 9 bases between. CDR3 protein: CASSLEQGAYEQYF. In nucleotides, the CDR3 is TGTGCCAGCAGCTTAGAGCAGGGTGCCTACGAGCAGTACTTC.

This rearrangement joins TRBV27 to TRBJ1-1; the D is unclear. This CDR3 contains 13 residues. Germline assignment: CDR1 MNHEY and CDR2 SMNVEV (reference sequence). The V and J ends lost 8 bases and 4 bases respectively, with 14 bases between them. The CDR3 DNA reads as TGTGCCAGCGTGAGTTATTTGAGCACTGAAGCTTTCTTT. This sequence encodes CASVSYLSTEAFF.

The chain joins TRBV11-3 to TRBJ2-4; TRBD2 might be the D (5 bases). V was cut by 5 bases and J by 1 base, with 12 bases left in between. CDR3 length: 15 residues. The germline V gene has CDR1 SGHNT and CDR2 YENEEA. The CDR3, as DNA: TGTGCCAGCAGCCAGGACGGGGTGGCCAAAAACATTCAGTACTTC. Translation gives CASSQDGVAKNIQYF.

This rearrangement joins TRBV2 to TRBJ2-2, with 12 bases lining up with TRBD2. V was pared by 7 bases and J by 4 bases, with 4 bases of the junction left unmatched. This CDR3 has 15 amino acids. CDR1 is SNHLY and CDR2 is FYNNEI in the germline V gene. The CDR3, as DNA: TGTGCCAGCACAGGACTAGCGGGGATCACCGGGGAGCTGTTTTTT. It is translated as CASTGLAGITGELFF.

This clone came up a few times. The chain employs TRBV7-2 and TRBJ2-7, with unresolved D. With 2 bases removed from V and 4 bases from J, the gap between germline ends came to 15 bases. Germline values: CDR1 SGHTA, CDR2 FQGNSA. The CDR3 runs 15 residues. This CDR3 is CASSLFHTNPYEQYF. In DNA, the CDR3 is TGTGCCAGCAGCTTATTTCACACAAACCCTTACGAGCAGTACTTC.

This chain connects TRBV6-5 to TRBJ1-1; D not resolved. The CDR3 has 14 residues. V was trimmed by 0 bases and J by 8 bases, leaving 13 bases between them. In germline, CDR1 is MNHEY, CDR2 SVGAGI. The CDR3 protein is CASSYSGTTTEAFF. The CDR3 DNA follows: TGTGCCAGCAGTTACTCCGGTACCACCACGGAAGCTTTCTTT.

The gene calls are TRBV30 and TRBJ1-2; a possible D gene is TRBD1 (5 bases). The CDR3 has 12 amino acids. The germline V gene encodes CDR1 GTSNPN and CDR2 SVGIG (reference sequence). Trimming pared 3 bases from V and 5 bases from J, leaving 10 bases between. The CDR3 spells CAWSLDSYGYTF. For the CDR3, the DNA is TGTGCCTGGAGCCTTGACAGTTATGGCTACACCTTC.

This clone was counted a few times. The gene calls are TRBV19 and TRBJ2-1, with 9 bases matching TRBD2. The J segment lost 9 bases and the V segment lost 3 bases, leaving 15 bases of the junction unmatched. The CDR3 runs 17 residues. Germline lookup yields CDR1 LNHDA and CDR2 SQIVND (reference sequence). The CDR3 is CASSIWVAGVSQGEQFF. For the CDR3, the DNA is TGTGCCAGTAGTATCTGGGTAGCGGGGGTTTCACAGGGTGAGCAGTTCTTC. The whole variable domain, remainder taken from reference TRBV19 and TRBJ2-1, is DGGITQSPKYLFRKEGQNVTLSCEQNLNHDAMYWYRQDPGQGLRLIYYSQIVNDFQKGDIAEGYSVSREKKESFPLTVTSAQKNPTAFYLCASSIWVAGVSQGEQFFGPGTRLTVL.

The chain uses TRBV6-5 and TRBJ2-3; no clear D gene. Looked up from germline, CDR1 is MNHEY and CDR2 is SVGAGI. This CDR3 comprises 14 residues. The ends were cut back, 5 bases at V and 2 bases at J, with 11 bases in the middle. CDR3: CASSPFYDTDTQYF. CDR3 bases: TGTGCCAGCAGTCCCTTCTACGACACAGATACGCAGTATTTT.

The V call is TRBV25-1, the J call TRBJ2-5; TRBD2 is a possible D gene (5 bases). This CDR3 comprises 17 residues. Trimming stripped 2 bases from V and 2 bases from J, with 18 bases between. Germline V gene lookup returns CDR1 MGHDK and CDR2 SYGVNS. The CDR3 DNA reads as TGTGCCAGCAGTGAAAGCTGGAGCGGTCGAGTTCAAGAGACCCAGTACTTC. Translation gives CASSESWSGRVQETQYF.

The chain uses TRBV5-4 and TRBJ1-2; 8 bases map to TRBD1. CDR3 size: 13 residues. With V trimmed by 4 bases and J by 3 bases, 2 bases remained unmatched. Germline V gene lookup returns CDR1 SGHNT and CDR2 YYREEE (reference sequence). The DNA of the CDR3 is TGTGCCAGCAGCCAGGGACAGGACTATGGCTACACCTTC. It yields the protein CASSQGQDYGYTF.

This clone appeared a few times. The rearrangement joins TRBV29-1 to TRBJ1-2, with no clear D. CDR3 length: 17 residues. The germline V and J ends were trimmed by 1 base and 0 bases, with 18 bases remaining between them. Germline CDR1 SQVTM, CDR2 ANQGSEA. This CDR3 is CSVEARRGSPTNYGYTF. The CDR3, as DNA: TGCAGCGTTGAAGCCAGGCGGGGATCCCCTACTAACTATGGCTACACCTTC. The complete variable domain, with remaining parts taken from reference TRBV29-1 and TRBJ1-2, reads SAVISQKPSRDICQRGTSLTIQCQVDSQVTMMFWYRQQPGQSLTLIATANQGSEATYESGFVIDKFPISRPNLTFSTLTVSNMSPEDSSIYLCSVEARRGSPTNYGYTFGSGTRLTVV.

This clone was seen more than once but under ten times. This CDR3 reads CASSPRGDVVIETQYF. For the CDR3, the DNA is TGTGCCAGCTCACCACGGGGGGATGTGGTCATCGAGACCCAGTACTTC. V and J are TRBV18 and TRBJ2-5; D perhaps matches TRBD2 (6 bases). This CDR3 has 16 residues. Germline V lookup: CDR1 KGHSH, CDR2 LQKENI. Trimming removed 1 base at V and 5 bases at J, with 17 bases between.

In this sample, this clone turned up a few times. A junction boundary mismatches the germline segment, possibly from a read error. This specimen includes other DNA sequences encoding the same CDR3. The chain employs TRBV5-4 and TRBJ2-5; no clear D gene. From germline, CDR1 is SGHNT and CDR2 YYREEE (reference sequence). The CDR3 consists of 13 residues. The DNA for the CDR3 is TGCGCCAGCTCTCGGAGTCAGCAAGAGACCCAGTACTTC. It is translated as CASSRSQQETQYF.

The CDR3 is CATRGGASFGPQHF. In nucleotides, the CDR3 is TGTGCCACCCGCGGCGGAGCGTCGTTCGGCCCCCAGCATTTT. V gene TRBV28 combines with J gene TRBJ1-5, with no clear D. In germline, CDR1 is MDHEN, CDR2 SYDVKM. Between the trimmed V and J ends, which lost 10 bases and 10 bases, there was a span of 23 bases. The CDR3 extends over 14 amino acids.

The chain is built from TRBV14 and TRBJ2-3; D unclear. V lost 2 bases and J 3 bases, leaving 12 bases between the germline ends. Per the germline V gene, CDR1 is SGHDN and CDR2 is FVKESK. CDR3 size: 15 residues. Here the CDR3 DNA reads TGTGCCAGCAGCCAACGTATTTCTTGGACAGATACGCAGTATTTT. It encodes CASSQRISWTDTQYF.